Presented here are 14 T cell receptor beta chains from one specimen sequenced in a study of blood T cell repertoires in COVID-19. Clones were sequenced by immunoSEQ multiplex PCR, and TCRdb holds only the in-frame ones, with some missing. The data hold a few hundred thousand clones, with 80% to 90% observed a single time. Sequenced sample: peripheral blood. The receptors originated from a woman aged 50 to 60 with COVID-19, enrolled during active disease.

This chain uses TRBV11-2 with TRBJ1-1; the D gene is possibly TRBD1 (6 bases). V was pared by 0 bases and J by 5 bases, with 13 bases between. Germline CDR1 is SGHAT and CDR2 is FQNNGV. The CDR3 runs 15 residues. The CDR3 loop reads CASSLEQGRRTEAFF. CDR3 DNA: TGTGCCAGCAGCTTAGAACAGGGCAGGAGGACTGAAGCTTTCTTT.

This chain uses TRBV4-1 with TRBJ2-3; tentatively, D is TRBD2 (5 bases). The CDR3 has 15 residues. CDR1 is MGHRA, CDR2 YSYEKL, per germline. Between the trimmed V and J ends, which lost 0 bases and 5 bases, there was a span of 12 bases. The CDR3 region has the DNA TGCGCCAGCAGCCAAGATCAAGGGAGTGGAGATACGCAGTATTTT. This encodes CASSQDQGSGDTQYF.

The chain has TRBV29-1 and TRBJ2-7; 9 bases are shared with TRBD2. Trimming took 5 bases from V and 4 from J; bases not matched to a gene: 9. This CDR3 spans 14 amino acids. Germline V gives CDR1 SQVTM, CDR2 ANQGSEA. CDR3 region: CSVLQTSGLYEQYF. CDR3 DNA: TGCAGCGTTCTACAGACTAGCGGACTATACGAGCAGTACTTC.

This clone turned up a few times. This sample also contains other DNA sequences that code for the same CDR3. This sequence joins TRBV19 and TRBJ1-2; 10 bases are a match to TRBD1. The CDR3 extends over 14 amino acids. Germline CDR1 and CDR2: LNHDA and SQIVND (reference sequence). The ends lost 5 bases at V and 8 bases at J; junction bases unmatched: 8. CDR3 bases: TGTGCCAGTAGTCGGGACAGGGGACCCTACGGCTACACCTTC. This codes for CASSRDRGPYGYTF.

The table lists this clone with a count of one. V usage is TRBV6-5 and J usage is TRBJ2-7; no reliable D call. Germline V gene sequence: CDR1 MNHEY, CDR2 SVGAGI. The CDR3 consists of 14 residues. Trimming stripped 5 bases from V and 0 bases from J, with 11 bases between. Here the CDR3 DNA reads TGTGCCAGCAGTCCTGAGTGGAGCTCCTACGAGCAGTACTTC. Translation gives CASSPEWSSYEQYF.

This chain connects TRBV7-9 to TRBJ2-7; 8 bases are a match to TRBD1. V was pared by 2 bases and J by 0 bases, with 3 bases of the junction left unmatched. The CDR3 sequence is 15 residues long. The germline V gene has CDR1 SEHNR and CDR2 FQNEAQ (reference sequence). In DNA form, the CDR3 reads TGTGCCAGCAGCTTACGGACAGGGAACTCCTACGAGCAGTACTTC. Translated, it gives CASSLRTGNSYEQYF.

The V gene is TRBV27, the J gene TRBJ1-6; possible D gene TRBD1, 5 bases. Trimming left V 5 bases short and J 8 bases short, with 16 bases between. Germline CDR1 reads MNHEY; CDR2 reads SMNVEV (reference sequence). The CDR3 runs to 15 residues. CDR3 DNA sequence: TGTGCCAGCAGTGACTGGACAATTTTTCATTCACCCCTCCACTTT. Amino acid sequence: CASSDWTIFHSPLHF.

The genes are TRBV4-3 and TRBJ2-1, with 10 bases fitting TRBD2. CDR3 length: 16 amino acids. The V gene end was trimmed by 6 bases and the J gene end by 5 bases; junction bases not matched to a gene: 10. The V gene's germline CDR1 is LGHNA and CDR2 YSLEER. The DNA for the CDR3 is TGCGCCAGCAGTCAGTACACTAGCGGGAACGACAATGAGCAGTTCTTC. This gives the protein CASSQYTSGNDNEQFF.

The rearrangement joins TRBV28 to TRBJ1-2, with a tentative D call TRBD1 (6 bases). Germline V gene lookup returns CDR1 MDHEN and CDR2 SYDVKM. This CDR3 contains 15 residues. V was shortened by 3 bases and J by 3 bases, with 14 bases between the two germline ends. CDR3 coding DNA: TGTGCCAGCAGTTTTATCGGGGGGCTTGACTATGGCTACACCTTC. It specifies CASSFIGGLDYGYTF.

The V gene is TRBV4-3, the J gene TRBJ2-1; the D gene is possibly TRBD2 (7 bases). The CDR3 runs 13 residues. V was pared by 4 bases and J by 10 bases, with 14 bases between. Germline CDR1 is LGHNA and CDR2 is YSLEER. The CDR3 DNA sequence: TGCGCCAGCAGCCCTTCGGCGGGGGCGGAGCAGTTCTTC. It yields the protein CASSPSAGAEQFF.

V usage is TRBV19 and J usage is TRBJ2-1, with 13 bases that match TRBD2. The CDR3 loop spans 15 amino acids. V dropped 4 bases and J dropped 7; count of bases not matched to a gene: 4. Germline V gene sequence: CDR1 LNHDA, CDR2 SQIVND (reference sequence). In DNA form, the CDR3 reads TGTGCCAGTAGTACAGGACTAGCGGGAGTGAATGAGCAGTTCTTC. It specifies CASSTGLAGVNEQFF. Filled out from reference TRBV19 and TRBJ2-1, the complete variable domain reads DGGITQSPKYLFRKEGQNVTLSCEQNLNHDAMYWYRQDPGQGLRLIYYSQIVNDFQKGDIAEGYSVSREKKESFPLTVTSAQKNPTAFYLCASSTGLAGVNEQFFGPGTRLTVL.

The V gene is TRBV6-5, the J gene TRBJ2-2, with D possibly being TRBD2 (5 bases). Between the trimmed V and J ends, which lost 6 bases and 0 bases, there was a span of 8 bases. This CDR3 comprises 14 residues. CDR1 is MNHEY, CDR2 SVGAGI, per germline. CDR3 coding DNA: TGTGCCAGCAGGGTCGGGGCGAACACCGGGGAGCTGTTTTTT. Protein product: CASRVGANTGELFF.

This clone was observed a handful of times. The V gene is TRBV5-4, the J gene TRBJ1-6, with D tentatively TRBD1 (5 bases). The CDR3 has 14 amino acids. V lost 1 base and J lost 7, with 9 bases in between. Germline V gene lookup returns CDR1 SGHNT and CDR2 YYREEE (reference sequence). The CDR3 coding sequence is TGTGCCAGCAGCTTGAAGGGGCCAAATTCACCCCTCCACTTT. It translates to CASSLKGPNSPLHF.

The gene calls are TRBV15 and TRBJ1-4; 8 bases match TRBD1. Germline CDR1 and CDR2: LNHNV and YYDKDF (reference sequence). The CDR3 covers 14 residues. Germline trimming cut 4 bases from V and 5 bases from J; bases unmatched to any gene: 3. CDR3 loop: CATSTRQGNEKLFF. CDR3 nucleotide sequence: TGTGCCACCAGCACTCGACAGGGGAATGAAAAACTGTTTTTT.